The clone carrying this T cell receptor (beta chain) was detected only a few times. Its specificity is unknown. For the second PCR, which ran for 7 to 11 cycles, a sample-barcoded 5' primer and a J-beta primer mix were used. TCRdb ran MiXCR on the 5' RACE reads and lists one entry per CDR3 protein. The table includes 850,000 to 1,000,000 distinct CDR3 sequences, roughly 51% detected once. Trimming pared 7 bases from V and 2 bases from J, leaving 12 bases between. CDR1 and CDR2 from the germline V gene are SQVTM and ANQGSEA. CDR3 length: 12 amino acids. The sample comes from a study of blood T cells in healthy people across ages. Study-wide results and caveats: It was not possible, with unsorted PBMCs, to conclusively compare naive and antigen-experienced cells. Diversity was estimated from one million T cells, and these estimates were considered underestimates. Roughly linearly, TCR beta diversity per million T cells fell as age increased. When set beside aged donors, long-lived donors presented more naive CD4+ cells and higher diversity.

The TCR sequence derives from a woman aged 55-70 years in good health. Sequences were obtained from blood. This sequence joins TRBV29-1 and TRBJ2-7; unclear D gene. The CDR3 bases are TGCAGCGCAATGGACCGACCCTACGAGCAGTACTTC. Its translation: CSAMDRPYEQYF.